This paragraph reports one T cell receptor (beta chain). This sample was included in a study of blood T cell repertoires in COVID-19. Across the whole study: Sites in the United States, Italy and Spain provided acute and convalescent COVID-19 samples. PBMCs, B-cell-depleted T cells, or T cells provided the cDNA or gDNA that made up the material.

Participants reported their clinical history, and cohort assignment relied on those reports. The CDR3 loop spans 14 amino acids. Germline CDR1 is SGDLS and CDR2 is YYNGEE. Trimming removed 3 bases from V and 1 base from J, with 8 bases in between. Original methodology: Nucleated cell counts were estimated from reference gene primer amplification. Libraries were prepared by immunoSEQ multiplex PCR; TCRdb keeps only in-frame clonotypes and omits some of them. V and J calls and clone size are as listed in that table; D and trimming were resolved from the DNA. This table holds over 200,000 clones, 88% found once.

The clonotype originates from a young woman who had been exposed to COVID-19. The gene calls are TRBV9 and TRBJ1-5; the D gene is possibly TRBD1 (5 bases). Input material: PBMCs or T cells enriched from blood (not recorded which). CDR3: CASSADMSNQPQHF. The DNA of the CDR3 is TGTGCCAGCAGCGCGGACATGAGCAATCAGCCCCAGCATTTT.